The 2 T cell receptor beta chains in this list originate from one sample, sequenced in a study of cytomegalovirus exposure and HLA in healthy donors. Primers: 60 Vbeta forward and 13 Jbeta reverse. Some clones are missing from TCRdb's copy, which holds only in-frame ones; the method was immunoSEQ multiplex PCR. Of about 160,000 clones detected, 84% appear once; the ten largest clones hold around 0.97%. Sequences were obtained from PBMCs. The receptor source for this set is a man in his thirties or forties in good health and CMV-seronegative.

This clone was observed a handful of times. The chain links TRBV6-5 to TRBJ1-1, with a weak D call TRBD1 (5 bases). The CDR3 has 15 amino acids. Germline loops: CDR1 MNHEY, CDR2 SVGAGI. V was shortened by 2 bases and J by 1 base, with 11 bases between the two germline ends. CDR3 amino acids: CASSYAGGGNTEAFF. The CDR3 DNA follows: TGTGCCAGCAGTTACGCGGGGGGAGGGAACACTGAAGCTTTCTTT.

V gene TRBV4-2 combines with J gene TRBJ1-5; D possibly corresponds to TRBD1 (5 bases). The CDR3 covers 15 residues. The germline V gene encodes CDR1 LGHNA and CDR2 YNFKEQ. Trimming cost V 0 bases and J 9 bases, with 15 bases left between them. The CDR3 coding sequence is TGTGCCAGCAGCCAAGATAACGGGGGACCTACGCCCCAGCATTTT. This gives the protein CASSQDNGGPTPQHF.